This is a list of T cell receptor beta chains from one sample in a study of T-cell memory formation after mild COVID-19. Each CDR3 protein is one row after TCRdb ran MiXCR on the 5' RACE reads. The sample records hundreds of thousands of distinct CDR3 sequences, 15% to 20% being singletons. The sequenced sample was PBMCs or a T cell subset sorted from them (not recorded which). The receptor set was obtained from a young man who had mild COVID-19 (a few samples of this study predate the infection). Cell type and time point are not known. The CDR3 runs from the conserved cysteine through the conserved F or W. The D gene is left open where the match is weak. Size is stated for part of the rows, as once, few or many counts, or as a class when the clone is expanded.

clone_size: NA; d_call: TRBD1; v_call: TRBV2; j_call: TRBJ1-2; cdr3_aa: CASRIRRGRGYTF; cdr3_nt: TGTGCCAGCAGAATTCGGAGGGGGCGCGGCTACACCTTC
clone_size: NA; d_call: TRBD1; v_call: TRBV6-6; j_call: TRBJ1-5; cdr3_aa: CASRSTGIQPQHF; cdr3_nt: TGTGCCAGCAGATCGACAGGGATTCAGCCCCAGCATTTT
clone_size: few; d_call: TRBD2; v_call: TRBV7-2; j_call: TRBJ2-3; cdr3_aa: CASSTRLAGNTDTQYF; cdr3_nt: TGTGCCAGCAGCACCAGACTAGCGGGGAACACAGATACGCAGTATTTT
clone_size: NA; d_call: NA; v_call: TRBV7-9; j_call: TRBJ1-1; cdr3_aa: CASSSSGTEAFF; cdr3_nt: TGTGCCAGCAGCTCTAGTGGCACTGAAGCTTTCTTT
clone_size: NA; d_call: NA; v_call: TRBV12-5; j_call: TRBJ1-4; cdr3_aa: CASGLPLRSRKKIATNEKLFF; cdr3_nt: TGTGCTAGTGGTTTGCCCCTAAGGTCGCGGAAAAAAATTGCAACTAATGAAAAACTGTTTTTT
clone_size: once; d_call: NA; v_call: TRBV24-1; j_call: TRBJ1-1; cdr3_aa: CATSDGANTEAFF; cdr3_nt: TGTGCCACCTCGGACGGAGCAAACACTGAAGCTTTCTTT
clone_size: NA; d_call: TRBD2; v_call: TRBV28; j_call: TRBJ2-1; cdr3_aa: CATGGKPADEQFF; cdr3_nt: TGTGCCACCGGGGGGAAACCTGCGGATGAGCAGTTCTTC
clone_size: few; d_call: TRBD1; v_call: TRBV29-1; j_call: TRBJ2-5; cdr3_aa: CSVDLPGQGETQYF; cdr3_nt: TGCAGCGTCGACCTCCCGGGACAGGGAGAGACCCAGTACTTC
clone_size: NA; d_call: NA; v_call: TRBV10-3; j_call: TRBJ1-1; cdr3_aa: CAISGGSGEAFF; cdr3_nt: TGTGCCATCAGTGGGGGTTCGGGTGAAGCTTTCTTT
clone_size: few; d_call: NA; v_call: TRBV6-1; j_call: TRBJ2-5; cdr3_aa: CASSETRTRPQETQYF; cdr3_nt: TGTGCCAGCAGTGAAACGCGCACTAGGCCCCAAGAGACCCAGTACTTC
clone_size: NA; d_call: NA; v_call: TRBV11-3; j_call: TRBJ2-2; cdr3_aa: CASSHSGVELFF; cdr3_nt: TGTGCCAGCAGCCACTCCGGGGTGGAGCTGTTTTTT
clone_size: few; d_call: TRBD2; v_call: TRBV20-1; j_call: TRBJ2-3; cdr3_aa: CSARETGTSLVYTQYF; cdr3_nt: TGCAGTGCTAGGGAAACCGGGACTAGCTTGGTATATACGCAGTATTTT
clone_size: once; d_call: TRBD1; v_call: TRBV3-1; j_call: TRBJ2-7; cdr3_aa: CASSRSGQYYEQYF; cdr3_nt: TGTGCCAGCAGCCGTTCGGGACAGTATTACGAGCAGTACTTC
clone_size: NA; d_call: TRBD1; v_call: TRBV5-1; j_call: TRBJ1-1; cdr3_aa: CASSQRTGMGTEAFF; cdr3_nt: TGCGCCAGCAGCCAAAGGACAGGGATGGGCACTGAAGCTTTCTTT
clone_size: few; d_call: NA; v_call: TRBV20-1; j_call: TRBJ2-1; cdr3_aa: CSAGTLGTYNEQFF; cdr3_nt: TGCAGTGCCGGGACACTAGGCACCTACAATGAGCAGTTCTTC
clone_size: few; d_call: NA; v_call: TRBV7-3; j_call: TRBJ1-5; cdr3_aa: CASSLSQPQHF; cdr3_nt: TGTGCCAGCAGCTTAAGTCAGCCCCAGCATTTT
clone_size: NA; d_call: NA; v_call: TRBV15; j_call: TRBJ1-3; cdr3_aa: CATSSSGAGNTIYF; cdr3_nt: TGTGCCACCAGCAGTTCAGGGGCCGGAAACACCATATATTTT
clone_size: NA; d_call: TRBD1; v_call: TRBV13; j_call: TRBJ2-7; cdr3_aa: CASSDRDRGGYEQYF; cdr3_nt: TGTGCCAGCAGCGACCGGGACAGGGGTGGCTACGAGCAGTACTTC
clone_size: NA; d_call: NA; v_call: TRBV15; j_call: TRBJ2-2; cdr3_aa: CATSRDLGAGELFF; cdr3_nt: TGTGCCACCAGCAGAGATCTCGGGGCCGGGGAGCTGTTTTTT
clone_size: NA; d_call: NA; v_call: TRBV9; j_call: TRBJ2-3; cdr3_aa: CASSVGMSADTQDTQYF; cdr3_nt: TGTGCCAGCAGCGTAGGAATGAGTGCGGACACACAAGATACGCAGTATTTT
clone_size: few; d_call: TRBD1; v_call: TRBV6-5; j_call: TRBJ1-6; cdr3_aa: CASSSYDRGVSPLHF; cdr3_nt: TGTGCCAGCAGTTCCTATGACAGGGGCGTATCACCCCTCCACTTT
clone_size: few; d_call: NA; v_call: TRBV7-3; j_call: TRBJ1-6; cdr3_aa: CASRAGGEESPLHF; cdr3_nt: TGTGCCAGCAGGGCGGGGGGGGAAGAATCACCCCTCCACTTT
clone_size: NA; d_call: NA; v_call: TRBV27; j_call: TRBJ2-7; cdr3_aa: CASSFRGFSYEQYF; cdr3_nt: TGTGCCAGCAGTTTCCGTGGGTTCTCCTACGAGCAGTACTTC
clone_size: few; d_call: TRBD2; v_call: TRBV9; j_call: TRBJ2-7; cdr3_aa: CASSDRTSGTYEQYF; cdr3_nt: TGTGCCAGCAGCGATAGGACTAGCGGGACCTACGAGCAGTACTTC
clone_size: NA; d_call: NA; v_call: TRBV12-3/TRBV12-4; j_call: TRBJ1-1; cdr3_aa: CASRLTANTEAFF; cdr3_nt: TGTGCCAGCAGGCTCACGGCAAACACTGAAGCTTTCTTT
clone_size: NA; d_call: TRBD1; v_call: TRBV2; j_call: TRBJ2-7; cdr3_aa: CASRDRNVYEQYF; cdr3_nt: TGTGCCAGCAGGGACAGGAACGTATACGAGCAGTACTTC
clone_size: few; d_call: NA; v_call: TRBV9; j_call: TRBJ2-3; cdr3_aa: CALPDTQYF; cdr3_nt: TGTGCCCTACCCGATACGCAGTATTTT
clone_size: NA; d_call: TRBD2; v_call: TRBV3-1; j_call: TRBJ2-1; cdr3_aa: CASSPPGGDNEQFF; cdr3_nt: TGTGCCAGCAGCCCCCCGGGGGGGGACAATGAGCAGTTCTTC
clone_size: NA; d_call: TRBD2; v_call: TRBV7-2; j_call: TRBJ2-5; cdr3_aa: CASSWGTMGSGQETQYF; cdr3_nt: TGTGCCAGCAGCTGGGGGACTATGGGTAGCGGCCAAGAGACCCAGTACTTC
clone_size: many; d_call: NA; v_call: TRBV18; j_call: TRBJ2-2; cdr3_aa: CASSPLEVTGELFF; cdr3_nt: TGTGCCAGCTCACCACTGGAGGTTACCGGGGAGCTGTTTTTT
clone_size: few; d_call: TRBD1; v_call: TRBV18; j_call: TRBJ1-2; cdr3_aa: CASSRSDRGIRGYTF; cdr3_nt: TGTGCCAGCTCACGTTCGGACAGGGGGATCCGTGGCTACACCTTC
clone_size: few; d_call: NA; v_call: TRBV6-5; j_call: TRBJ1-1; cdr3_aa: CASSYSSGAAFF; cdr3_nt: TGTGCCAGCAGTTACTCTTCAGGGGCAGCTTTCTTT
clone_size: few; d_call: NA; v_call: TRBV7-2; j_call: TRBJ2-5; cdr3_aa: CAIGWETQYF; cdr3_nt: TGTGCCATCGGGTGGGAGACCCAGTACTTC
clone_size: few; d_call: NA; v_call: TRBV5-1; j_call: TRBJ1-3; cdr3_aa: CASSLPGSGNTIYF; cdr3_nt: TGCGCCAGCAGCTTGCCGGGGTCTGGAAACACCATATATTTT
clone_size: few; d_call: TRBD2; v_call: TRBV20-1; j_call: TRBJ2-1; cdr3_aa: CSASLAGAHNEQFF; cdr3_nt: TGCAGTGCTAGTCTAGCGGGGGCCCACAATGAGCAGTTCTTC
clone_size: few; d_call: NA; v_call: TRBV10-3; j_call: TRBJ1-2; cdr3_aa: CAISDRPPGYTF; cdr3_nt: TGTGCCATCAGTGACCGACCACCAGGCTACACCTTC
clone_size: few; d_call: NA; v_call: TRBV6-4; j_call: TRBJ2-3; cdr3_aa: CASSDSGSVIQYF; cdr3_nt: TGTGCCAGCAGTGACTCGGGTAGCGTGATACAGTATTTT
clone_size: NA; d_call: NA; v_call: TRBV11-2; j_call: TRBJ1-6; cdr3_aa: CASSLGPLHF; cdr3_nt: TGTGCCAGCAGCTTAGGGCCCCTCCACTTT
clone_size: few; d_call: TRBD2; v_call: TRBV20-1; j_call: TRBJ2-3; cdr3_aa: CSAIPSGGLSTDTQYF; cdr3_nt: TGCAGTGCTATTCCTAGCGGGGGGCTCAGCACAGATACGCAGTATTTT
clone_size: many; d_call: TRBD1; v_call: TRBV4-1; j_call: TRBJ2-7; cdr3_aa: CASSSRTGPLGEQYF; cdr3_nt: TGCGCCAGCAGCTCACGGACAGGGCCGTTGGGCGAGCAGTACTTC
clone_size: many; d_call: TRBD2; v_call: TRBV7-3; j_call: TRBJ2-3; cdr3_aa: CASSSGLATDTQYF; cdr3_nt: TGTGCCAGCAGCTCCGGACTAGCAACAGATACGCAGTATTTT
clone_size: few; d_call: TRBD1; v_call: TRBV10-3; j_call: TRBJ2-6; cdr3_aa: CAISARQGNSGANVLTF; cdr3_nt: TGTGCCATCAGCGCAAGACAGGGAAACTCTGGGGCCAACGTCCTGACTTTC
clone_size: few; d_call: NA; v_call: TRBV5-1; j_call: TRBJ2-3; cdr3_aa: CASSLSTAASPDTQYF; cdr3_nt: TGCGCCAGCAGCTTGTCTACGGCGGCGAGCCCAGATACGCAGTATTTT
clone_size: NA; d_call: NA; v_call: TRBV6-2/TRBV6-3; j_call: TRBJ1-5; cdr3_aa: CASGWGSSQPQHF; cdr3_nt: TGTGCCAGCGGCTGGGGGTCGTCCCAGCCCCAGCATTTT
clone_size: NA; d_call: NA; v_call: TRBV7-2; j_call: TRBJ1-3; cdr3_aa: CASSRSLSGNTIYF; cdr3_nt: TGTGCCAGCAGCCGCAGCCTCTCTGGAAACACCATATATTTT
clone_size: NA; d_call: TRBD1; v_call: TRBV5-1; j_call: TRBJ2-5; cdr3_aa: CASSLAFRGRGKTQYF; cdr3_nt: TGCGCCAGCAGCTTGGCTTTTCGCGGCAGGGGGAAGACCCAGTACTTC
clone_size: NA; d_call: NA; v_call: TRBV7-9; j_call: TRBJ2-5; cdr3_aa: CASSLAIRFQETQYF; cdr3_nt: TGTGCCAGCAGTCTAGCGATCCGATTCCAAGAGACCCAGTACTTC
clone_size: few; d_call: NA; v_call: TRBV7-2; j_call: TRBJ1-2; cdr3_aa: CASSSGPTAGYTF; cdr3_nt: TGTGCCAGCAGCTCCGGCCCGACAGCTGGCTACACCTTC
clone_size: few; d_call: NA; v_call: TRBV20-1; j_call: TRBJ1-1; cdr3_aa: CSASPALPGGTEAFF; cdr3_nt: TGCAGTGCTAGTCCAGCCCTTCCGGGTGGCACTGAAGCTTTCTTT
clone_size: NA; d_call: TRBD2; v_call: TRBV3-1; j_call: TRBJ2-7; cdr3_aa: CASSLGGGSSYEQYF; cdr3_nt: TGTGCCAGCAGCCTCGGCGGGGGAAGCTCCTACGAGCAGTACTTC
clone_size: few; d_call: NA; v_call: TRBV18; j_call: TRBJ2-4; cdr3_aa: CASSPGSGENIQYF; cdr3_nt: TGTGCCAGCTCACCGGGGTCAGGCGAAAACATTCAGTACTTC
clone_size: NA; d_call: NA; v_call: TRBV24-1; j_call: TRBJ2-2; cdr3_aa: CATSDAPGELFF; cdr3_nt: TGTGCCACCAGTGACGCCCCCGGGGAGCTGTTTTTT
clone_size: NA; d_call: TRBD1; v_call: TRBV20-1; j_call: TRBJ2-4; cdr3_aa: CSARRTGQNIQYF; cdr3_nt: TGCAGTGCCAGACGGACAGGGCAAAACATTCAGTACTTC
clone_size: NA; d_call: NA; v_call: TRBV2; j_call: TRBJ1-4; cdr3_aa: CASSELQETEKLFF; cdr3_nt: TGTGCCAGCAGTGAACTACAGGAAACGGAAAAACTGTTTTTT
clone_size: few; d_call: TRBD1; v_call: TRBV7-9; j_call: TRBJ2-1; cdr3_aa: CASRSGQGKYNEQFF; cdr3_nt: TGTGCCAGCCGATCCGGACAGGGAAAATACAATGAGCAGTTCTTC